This T cell receptor beta chain was captured in a study of post-analysis software for immune sequencing data. Study as a whole: The patients showed relapsing-remitting, secondary progressive and progressive-relapsing multiple sclerosis courses. Broader study findings: TRBV5-6, TRBV5-1 and TRBV20-1 were among a few TRBV segments more frequent in patients than controls. Normalized Chao1 diversity was significantly reduced in patients versus controls.

V shed 0 bases and J 14 bases; nucleotides not matched to a gene: 13. The CDR3 is made up of 16 amino acids. Germline-derived CDR1 and CDR2 are SGHDN and FVKESK. In the case of this clonotype: Its antigen is not identified. With a much larger clone just one base away, this may be a read error.

Unique-molecular-identifier-tagged TCR beta cDNA libraries were used. Input amounts of about 0.95 to 10 million T cells were used. These gave approximately 500,000 cDNA molecules, so each molecule approximated one T cell. TCRdb ran MiXCR on the PCR reads and lists one entry per CDR3 protein. The sample lists around 260,000 distinct CDR3 sequences, about 38% occurring once. This TCR came from a girl between 10 and 17 years old with multiple sclerosis. V gene TRBV14 combines with J gene TRBJ2-3; 11 bases are shared with TRBD2. The sample comprised blood. The chain's CDR3 is CASSQDRRLAGITAYF. The CDR3 DNA sequence: TGTGCCAGCAGCCAAGATCGGAGACTAGCGGGAATCACGGCGTATTTT.